The 18 T cell receptor beta chains below come from one sample, sequenced in a study of CD8+ T cells in alopecia areata. Extracted RNA was reverse transcribed into cDNA, the sequencing template. Profiling relied on immunoSEQ multiplex PCR, and the TCRdb table lists in-frame clones only, not all of them. The sample has around 34,000 clones, 55% seen once; the top ten hold almost 40%. The sequenced material came from NKG2D-high CD8+ T cells sorted from blood. These receptors all stem from a human donor with alopecia areata.

The chain is built from TRBV29-1 and TRBJ1-1; D perhaps matches TRBD1 (5 bases). The CDR3 totals 11 residues. Germline loops: CDR1 SQVTM, CDR2 ANQGSEA. Trimming took off 2 bases at V and 5 bases at J, with 6 bases between the two ends. The CDR3 region has the DNA TGCAGCGTTGAACAGGGTACTGAAGCTTTCTTT. It encodes CSVEQGTEAFF.

A single count supports this clone. This same CDR3 is encoded by further DNA sequences in the sample. The chain carries TRBV29-1 and TRBJ2-3; tentatively, D is TRBD1 (5 bases). CDR3 length: 15 amino acids. Germline V gene sequence: CDR1 SQVTM, CDR2 ANQGSEA. The germline V and J ends were trimmed by 6 bases and 1 base, with 17 bases remaining between them. CDR3 sequence: CSVPPLGRRTDTQYF. Written as DNA, the CDR3 is TGCAGCGTGCCCCCCCTGGGGCGACGCACAGATACGCAGTATTTT.

This sequence joins TRBV13 and TRBJ2-1; 8 nucleotides align to TRBD2. Looked up from germline, CDR1 is PRHDT and CDR2 is FYEKMQ (reference sequence). This CDR3 contains 13 residues. Trimming cost V 5 bases and J 7 bases; bases outside gene matches: 4. CDR3 sequence (DNA): TGTGCCAGCAGCCGCGGGGGGCATAATGAGCAGTTCTTC. It specifies CASSRGGHNEQFF. The full variable domain, in which reference TRBV13 and TRBJ2-1 provide the parts outside the CDR3, is AAGVIQSPRHLIKEKRETATLKCYPIPRHDTVYWYQQGPGQDPQFLISFYEKMQSDKGSIPDRFSAQQFSDYHSELNMSSLELGDSALYFCASSRGGHNEQFFGPGTRLTVL.

This clone has just a few counts. This chain uses TRBV10-3 with TRBJ1-1; 10 nucleotides agree with TRBD1. With 10 bases clipped from V and 3 bases from J, the junction kept 14 bases outside the gene matches. The germline V gene has CDR1 ENHRY and CDR2 SYGVKD. The CDR3 contains 16 residues. The DNA for the CDR3 is TGTGCCAGCCGGACAGGGGGAGATTTTCTTGACACTGAAGCTTTCTTT. This sequence encodes CASRTGGDFLDTEAFF.

This chain connects TRBV4-3 to TRBJ2-7, with a tentative D call TRBD1 (6 bases). The CDR3 is 15 amino acids. With 0 bases removed from V and 3 bases from J, the gap between germline ends came to 12 bases. In germline, CDR1 is LGHNA, CDR2 YSLEER. CDR3 DNA sequence: TGCGCCAGCAGCCAAGACAGGGGAATTTTCTACGAGCAGTACTTC. It yields the protein CASSQDRGIFYEQYF.

The chain links TRBV2 to TRBJ2-5; no clear D gene. CDR3 length: 14 amino acids. Looked up from germline, CDR1 is SNHLY and CDR2 is FYNNEI. Trimming left V 1 base short and J 5 bases short, with 11 bases between. The CDR3 loop is CASSEGSARETQYF. Written as DNA, the CDR3 is TGTGCCAGCAGTGAAGGGTCAGCGCGGGAGACCCAGTACTTC.

This chain uses TRBV9 with TRBJ2-2; tentative D call: TRBD1 (6 bases). The germline V gene has CDR1 SGDLS and CDR2 YYNGEE. V lost 2 bases to trimming and J lost 2 bases, with 10 bases between them. The CDR3 is 15 residues long. CDR3 in amino acids: CASSVTTGNTGELFF. CDR3 in DNA: TGTGCCAGCAGCGTCACGACAGGAAACACCGGGGAGCTGTTTTTT.

The chain is built from TRBV11-2 and TRBJ1-3; a weak D match, TRBD1 (6 bases). The CDR3 is 18 residues long. Germline CDR1 SGHAT, CDR2 FQNNGV. The V end was cut by 4 bases, the J end by 0 bases, with 19 bases between. The CDR3 DNA reads as TGTGCCAGCAGCTCTAGGCCGGGACATCGGGGCTCTGGAAACACCATATATTTT. Translating it yields CASSSRPGHRGSGNTIYF.

CDR3 nucleotides: TGCAGCGTTGGATGGGGCTACAATGAGCAGTTCTTC. It translates to CSVGWGYNEQFF. V gene TRBV29-1 combines with J gene TRBJ2-1, with D uncertain. Germline CDR1 SQVTM, CDR2 ANQGSEA. V lost 4 bases and J 3 bases, leaving 7 bases between the germline ends. The CDR3 is made up of 12 amino acids.

This chain links TRBV28 with TRBJ2-1; 8 bases match TRBD2. The CDR3 covers 16 residues. V was pared by 2 bases and J by 1 base, with 4 bases of the junction left unmatched. Germline lookup yields CDR1 MDHEN and CDR2 SYDVKM. Here the CDR3 DNA reads TGTGCCAGCAGTTTACAAGGCGGGGGGTCCTACAATGAGCAGTTCTTC. Its protein product is CASSLQGGGSYNEQFF.

This clone has a handful of counts. The CDR3: CASSQRRAYEQYF. As DNA, the CDR3 is TGCGCCAGCAGCCAACGCAGAGCCTACGAGCAGTACTTC. V usage is TRBV4-1 and J usage is TRBJ2-7; D unresolved. The CDR3 runs 13 residues. Trimming shortened V by 2 bases and J by 2 bases, and 7 bases separated the two germline ends. Germline CDR1 reads MGHRA; CDR2 reads YSYEKL.

This clone has only a few counts. The chain employs TRBV23-1 and TRBJ1-1; D is undetermined. TRBV23-1 has ORF status, its function being uncertain. The CDR3 is 13 amino acids. Deletions cut 4 bases from V and 8 bases from J, with 14 bases between. The CDR3 loop reads CASSRFGRSEAFF. CDR3 DNA sequence: TGCGCCAGCAGTCGTTTCGGACGCTCCGAAGCTTTCTTT.

This chain links TRBV19 with TRBJ1-5; D remains unclear. This CDR3 spans 15 amino acids. V shed 6 bases and J shed 6 bases, with 18 bases lying between them. Germline CDR1 reads LNHDA; CDR2 reads SQIVND (reference sequence). CDR3 sequence (DNA): TGTGCCAGTAGCCACCTGCCGGTTCTGGGTCAGCCCCAGCATTTT. It codes for CASSHLPVLGQPQHF.

The rearrangement links TRBV19 to TRBJ2-7; 7 bases match TRBD2. Germline values: CDR1 LNHDA, CDR2 SQIVND (reference sequence). With 11 bases clipped from V and 6 bases from J, the junction kept 4 bases outside the gene matches. This CDR3 contains 10 residues. CDR3 residues: CASPGGEQYF. In nucleotides, the CDR3 is TGTGCCTCCCCGGGGGGCGAGCAGTACTTC.

The rearrangement links TRBV7-9 to TRBJ2-7, with 7 bases that match TRBD1. This CDR3 has 15 residues. With 4 bases clipped from V and 2 bases from J, the junction kept 8 bases outside the gene matches. CDR1 SEHNR and CDR2 FQNEAQ come from the germline V gene (reference sequence). As DNA, the CDR3 is TGTGCCAGCAGCTACCACGACAGGGCCCCCTACGAGCAGTACTTC. The encoded protein is CASSYHDRAPYEQYF.

This clone has just a few counts. J is TRBJ2-7 and V is TRBV15, with D perhaps TRBD1 or TRBD2 (5 bases each). Trimming pared 3 bases from V and 3 bases from J, leaving 9 bases between. Germline assignment: CDR1 LNHNV and CDR2 YYDKDF (reference sequence). This CDR3 has 13 amino acids. CDR3 amino acids: CATSSGTFYEQYF. The DNA of the CDR3 is TGTGCCACCAGCAGCGGGACCTTCTACGAGCAGTACTTC. The entire variable domain, with the rest obtained from reference TRBV15 and TRBJ2-7, is as follows: DAMVIQNPRYQVTQFGKPVTLSCSQTLNHNVMYWYQQKSSQAPKLLFHYYDKDFNNEADTPDNFQSRRPNTSFCFLDIRSPGLGDTAMYLCATSSGTFYEQYFGPGTRLTVT.

CDR3 sequence: CASSLGAVSNYGYTF. The CDR3 coding sequence is TGTGCCAGCAGCTTGGGGGCAGTCTCTAACTATGGCTACACCTTC. The chain recombines TRBV5-4 with TRBJ1-2, with D uncertain. The germline V gene encodes CDR1 SGHNT and CDR2 YYREEE (reference sequence). CDR3 size: 15 residues. Trimming cost V 0 bases and J 0 bases, with 9 bases left between them.

The V call is TRBV6-9, the J call TRBJ2-1, with D maybe TRBD2 (6 bases). This CDR3 contains 14 residues. Germline V gene sequence: CDR1 MNHGY, CDR2 SVAAGI. The germline V and J ends were trimmed by 3 bases and 2 bases, with 8 bases remaining between them. The CDR3 nucleotides are TGTGCCAGCAGTTACGGGAGTACCTACAATGAGCAGTTCTTC. Translation gives CASSYGSTYNEQFF.